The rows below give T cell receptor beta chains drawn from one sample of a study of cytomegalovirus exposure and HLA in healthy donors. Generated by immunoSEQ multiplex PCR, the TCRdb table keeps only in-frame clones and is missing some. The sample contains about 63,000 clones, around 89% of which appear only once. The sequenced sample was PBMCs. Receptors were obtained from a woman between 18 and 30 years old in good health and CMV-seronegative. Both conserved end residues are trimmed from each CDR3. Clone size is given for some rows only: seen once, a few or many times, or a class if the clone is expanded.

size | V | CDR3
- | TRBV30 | AWSVPFGQAHRGAF
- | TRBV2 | ASRGGDTDTQY
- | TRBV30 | AWNQRMNTEAF
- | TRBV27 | ASRPEANTGLEQY
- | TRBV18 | ASSLTSGASYEQY
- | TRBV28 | ASIQWGHDTIY
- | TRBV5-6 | ASSRDRGTAGGTEAF
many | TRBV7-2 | ASSPLAGGTDTQY
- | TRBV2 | ASSEGGGWADTQY
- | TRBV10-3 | AISDPASGGSWNEQF
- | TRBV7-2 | ASSSRTSGRGNTGELF
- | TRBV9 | ASSVGGGSTETQY
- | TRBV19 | ASSIETTGELF
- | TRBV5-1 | ASSFEGGYNSPLH
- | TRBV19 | ASSIDSTTFYT
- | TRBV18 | ASSPPWQGGEQY
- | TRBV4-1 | ASAPGQSYNEQF
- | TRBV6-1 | ASSPTDSYEQY
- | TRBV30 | AWSKGLNNEQF
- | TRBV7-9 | ASGDQRVSYEQY
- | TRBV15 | ATSRDVGGAQY
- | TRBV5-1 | ASMEGSGANVLT
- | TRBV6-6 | ASSYQRTGDTEAF
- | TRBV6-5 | ASSTVGSGNEKLF
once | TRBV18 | ASSPGQGGNTIY
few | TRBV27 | ASSTNQGANSPLH
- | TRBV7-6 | ASSLAGTGGQGAKNIQY
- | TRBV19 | ASSQRGQGAQEQY
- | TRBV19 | ASSPRAGGVETQY
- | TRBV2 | ASSAQVEETQY
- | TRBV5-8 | ASTRERVRGQPQH
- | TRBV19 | ASSVTSESNEQF
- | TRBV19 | ASSMVVNEQF
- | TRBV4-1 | ASSQDEGTNEKLF
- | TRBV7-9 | AEETGGETQY
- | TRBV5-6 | ASSFSEGTEAF
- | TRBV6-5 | ASSRQGSGNTIY
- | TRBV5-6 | ASSSTVSSYNEQF
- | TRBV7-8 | ASSLGRFQYEQY
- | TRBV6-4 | ASRTGGTGELF
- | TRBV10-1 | ASSVSGSGEQY
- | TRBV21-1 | ARLDRTYYGYT
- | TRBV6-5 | ASGDNRNQPQH
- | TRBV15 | ATSRVLPKETQY
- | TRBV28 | ASRPGHHTDTQY
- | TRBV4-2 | ASSQELGLAGFVGTGELF
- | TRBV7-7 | ASSPGRGNEKLF
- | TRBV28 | ASSFLLAGEQETQY
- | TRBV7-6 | ASSLGERGETQY
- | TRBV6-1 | ASSGEARGSKSYNEQF
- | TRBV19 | ASSIGELLSGNTIY
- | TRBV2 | ASRRRTSVQETQY
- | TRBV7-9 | ASSPTSGRYRDTQY
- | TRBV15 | ATSRDPGSGLIGGASTQY